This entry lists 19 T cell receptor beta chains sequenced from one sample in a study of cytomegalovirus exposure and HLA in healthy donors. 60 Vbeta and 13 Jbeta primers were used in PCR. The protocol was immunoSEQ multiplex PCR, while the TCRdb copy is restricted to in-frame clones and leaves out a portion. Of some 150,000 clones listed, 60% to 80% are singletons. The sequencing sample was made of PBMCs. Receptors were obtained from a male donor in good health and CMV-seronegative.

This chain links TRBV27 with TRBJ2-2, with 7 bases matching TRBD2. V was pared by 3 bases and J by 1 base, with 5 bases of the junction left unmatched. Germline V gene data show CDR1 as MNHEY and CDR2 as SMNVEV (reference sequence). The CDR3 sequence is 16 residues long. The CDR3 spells CASSFEGRGNTGELFF. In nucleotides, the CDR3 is TGTGCCAGCAGTTTCGAAGGGAGGGGGAACACCGGGGAGCTGTTTTTT.

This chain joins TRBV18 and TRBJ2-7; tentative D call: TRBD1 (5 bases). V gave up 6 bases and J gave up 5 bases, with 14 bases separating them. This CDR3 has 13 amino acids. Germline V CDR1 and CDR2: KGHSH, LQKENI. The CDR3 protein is CASSSGHNDEQYF. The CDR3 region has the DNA TGTGCCAGCTCGTCCGGACACAACGACGAGCAGTACTTC.

Here the CDR3 DNA reads TGTGCCAGCAGCTTGCAGGCGGGAGGAACCCACGAGCAGTACTTC. Residues: CASSLQAGGTHEQYF. The V call is TRBV5-6, the J call TRBJ2-7, with 8 bases fitting TRBD2. The CDR3 contains 15 residues. The trim removed 1 base at V and 5 bases at J, leaving 8 bases unmatched. Germline V CDR1 and CDR2: SGHDT, YYEEEE.

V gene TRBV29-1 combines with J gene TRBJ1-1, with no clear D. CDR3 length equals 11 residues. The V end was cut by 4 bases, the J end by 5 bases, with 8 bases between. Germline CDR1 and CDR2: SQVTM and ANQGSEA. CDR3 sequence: CSVAERTEAFF. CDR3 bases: TGCAGCGTTGCTGAACGGACTGAAGCTTTCTTT. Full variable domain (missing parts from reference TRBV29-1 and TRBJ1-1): SAVISQKPSRDICQRGTSLTIQCQVDSQVTMMFWYRQQPGQSLTLIATANQGSEATYESGFVIDKFPISRPNLTFSTLTVSNMSPEDSSIYLCSVAERTEAFFGQGTRLTVV.

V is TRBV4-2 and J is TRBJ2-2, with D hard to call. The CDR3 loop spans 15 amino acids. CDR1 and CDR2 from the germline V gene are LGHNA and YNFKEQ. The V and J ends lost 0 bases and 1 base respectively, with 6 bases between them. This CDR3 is CASSQELLNTGELFF. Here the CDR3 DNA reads TGTGCCAGCAGCCAAGAACTTTTGAACACCGGGGAGCTGTTTTTT.

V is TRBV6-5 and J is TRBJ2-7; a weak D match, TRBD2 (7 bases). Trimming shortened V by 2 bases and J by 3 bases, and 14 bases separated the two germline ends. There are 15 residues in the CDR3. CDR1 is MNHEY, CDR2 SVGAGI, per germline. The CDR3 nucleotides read TGTGCCAGCAGTTACGAGGGGGGGCGCAGCTACGAGCAGTACTTC. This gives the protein CASSYEGGRSYEQYF.

CDR3 loop: CASSWGTGGWGQPQHF. The CDR3 region has the DNA TGTGCCAGCAGCTGGGGTACGGGGGGCTGGGGTCAGCCCCAGCATTTT. The chain recombines TRBV7-9 with TRBJ1-5; D may be TRBD1 (6 bases). Germline CDR1 reads SEHNR; CDR2 reads FQNEAQ (reference sequence). The CDR3 totals 16 residues. Trimming took off 4 bases at V and 6 bases at J, with 19 bases between the two ends. Using reference TRBV7-9 and TRBJ1-5 for the parts outside the CDR3, the full variable domain is DTGVSQNPRHKITKRGQNVTFRCDPISEHNRLYWYRQTLGQGPEFLTYFQNEAQLEKSRLLSDRFSAERPKGSFSTLEIQRTEQGDSAMYLCASSWGTGGWGQPQHFGDGTRLSIL.

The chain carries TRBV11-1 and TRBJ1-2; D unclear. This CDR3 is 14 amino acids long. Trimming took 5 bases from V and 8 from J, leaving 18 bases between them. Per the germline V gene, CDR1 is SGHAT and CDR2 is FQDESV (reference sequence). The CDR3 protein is CASSGYQSRGGYTF. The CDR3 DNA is TGTGCCAGCAGCGGCTATCAGAGCCGCGGCGGCTACACCTTC.

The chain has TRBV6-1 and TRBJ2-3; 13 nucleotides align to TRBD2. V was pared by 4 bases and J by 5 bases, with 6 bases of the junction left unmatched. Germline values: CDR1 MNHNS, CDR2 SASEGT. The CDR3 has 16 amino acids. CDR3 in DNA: TGTGCCAGCAGTGGGGGACTAGCGGGATCCGGAGATACGCAGTATTTT. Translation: CASSGGLAGSGDTQYF.

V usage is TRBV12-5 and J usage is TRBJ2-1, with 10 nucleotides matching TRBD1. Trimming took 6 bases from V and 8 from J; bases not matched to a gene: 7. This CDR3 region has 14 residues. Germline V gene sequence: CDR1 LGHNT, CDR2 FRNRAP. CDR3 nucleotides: TGTGCTAGTGGCCGGGGACAGGGGAGCGATGAGCAGTTCTTC. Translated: CASGRGQGSDEQFF.

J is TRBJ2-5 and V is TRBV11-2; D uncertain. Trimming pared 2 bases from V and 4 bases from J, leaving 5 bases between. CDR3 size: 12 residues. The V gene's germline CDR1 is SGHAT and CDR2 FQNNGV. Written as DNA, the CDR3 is TGTGCCAGCAGCTTAACGGGAGAGACCCAGTACTTC. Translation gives CASSLTGETQYF.

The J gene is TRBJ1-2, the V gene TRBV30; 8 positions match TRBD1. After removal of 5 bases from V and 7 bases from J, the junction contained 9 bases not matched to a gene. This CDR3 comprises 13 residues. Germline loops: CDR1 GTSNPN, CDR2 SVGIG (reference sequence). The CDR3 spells CAWAPGGAGGYTF. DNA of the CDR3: TGTGCCTGGGCCCCAGGGGGCGCGGGTGGCTACACCTTC.

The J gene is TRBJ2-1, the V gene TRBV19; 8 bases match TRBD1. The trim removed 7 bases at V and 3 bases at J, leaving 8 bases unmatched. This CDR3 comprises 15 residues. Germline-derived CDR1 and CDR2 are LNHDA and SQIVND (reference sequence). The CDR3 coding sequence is TGTGCCAGTATCTTCTTCAGGGGGCTCTACAATGAGCAGTTCTTC. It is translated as CASIFFRGLYNEQFF.

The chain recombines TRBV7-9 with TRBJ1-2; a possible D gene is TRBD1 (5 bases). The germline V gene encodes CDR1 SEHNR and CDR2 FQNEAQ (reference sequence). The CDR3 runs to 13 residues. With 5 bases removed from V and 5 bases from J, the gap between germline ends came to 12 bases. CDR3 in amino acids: CASSRPPGYGYTF. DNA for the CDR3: TGTGCCAGCAGCAGACCCCCAGGGTATGGCTACACCTTC.

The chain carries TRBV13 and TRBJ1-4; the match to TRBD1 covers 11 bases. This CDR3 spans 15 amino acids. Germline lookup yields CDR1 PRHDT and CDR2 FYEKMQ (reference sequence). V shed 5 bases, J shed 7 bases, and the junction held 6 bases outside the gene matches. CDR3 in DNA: TGTGCCAGCAGCCTCCAAGGGACAGGGGGTGAAAAACTGTTTTTT. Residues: CASSLQGTGGEKLFF.

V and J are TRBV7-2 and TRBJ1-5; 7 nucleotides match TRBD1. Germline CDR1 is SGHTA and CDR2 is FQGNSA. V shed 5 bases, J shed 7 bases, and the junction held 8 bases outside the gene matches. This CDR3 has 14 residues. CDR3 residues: CASSTDRFGQPQHF. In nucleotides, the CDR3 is TGTGCCAGCAGCACGGACAGGTTCGGCCAGCCCCAGCATTTT.

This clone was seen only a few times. CDR3 sequence (DNA): TGTGCCAGCAGTGGGCAGGGTCCCTACGAGCAGTACTTC. It is translated as CASSGQGPYEQYF. This chain uses TRBV2 with TRBJ2-7; possible D gene TRBD1, 5 bases. The germline V gene encodes CDR1 SNHLY and CDR2 FYNNEI. Trimming took 4 bases from V and 2 from J, leaving 9 bases between them. The CDR3 length is 13 residues.

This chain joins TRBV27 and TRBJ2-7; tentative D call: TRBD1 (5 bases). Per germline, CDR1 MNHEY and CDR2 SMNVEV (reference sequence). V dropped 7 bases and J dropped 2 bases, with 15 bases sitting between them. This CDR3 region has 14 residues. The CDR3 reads CASTSWNRPYEQYF. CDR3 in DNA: TGTGCCAGCACAAGTTGGAACAGGCCCTACGAGCAGTACTTC.

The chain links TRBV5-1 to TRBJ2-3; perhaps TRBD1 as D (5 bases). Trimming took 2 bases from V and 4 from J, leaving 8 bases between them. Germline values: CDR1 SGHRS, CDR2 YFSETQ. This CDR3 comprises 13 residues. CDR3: CASSFQGSDTQYF. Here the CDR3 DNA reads TGCGCCAGCAGCTTCCAGGGATCAGATACGCAGTATTTT.